A single sample is the source of the 19 T cell receptor beta chains below, sequenced in a study of cytomegalovirus exposure and HLA in healthy donors. This PCR relied on a set of 60 Vbeta primers and 13 Jbeta primers. Profiled with immunoSEQ multiplex PCR; TCRdb holds only in-frame clones, not every one. The table records some 150,000 clones, 70% to 85% of them present only once. The sequenced sample consisted of PBMCs. These receptors were obtained from a man between 25 and 39 years old in good health and CMV-seropositive.

The CDR3 DNA is TGCGCCAGCAGCTTGGACAGGGGGCAGTACGAGCAGTACTTC. Its translation is CASSLDRGQYEQYF. The gene calls are TRBV5-1 and TRBJ2-7, with 9 positions matching TRBD1. Per germline, CDR1 SGHRS and CDR2 YFSETQ. The CDR3 is made up of 14 amino acids. Losses at the gene ends were 0 bases for V and 4 bases for J; bases not matched to a gene: 2.

The chain is built from TRBV4-1 and TRBJ1-2; D uncertain. V lost 1 base and J 2 bases, leaving 5 bases between the germline ends. The CDR3 is made up of 13 amino acids. CDR1 and CDR2 (germline): MGHRA, YSYEKL. CDR3 coding DNA: TGCGCCAGCAGCCAAGGCGTCAACTATGGCTACACCTTC. It translates to CASSQGVNYGYTF.

The chain couples TRBV5-1 to TRBJ2-3, with TRBD1 identical over 7 bases. Germline CDR1 and CDR2: SGHRS and YFSETQ. Unmatched junction bases numbered 11, after V lost 7 bases and J lost 0 bases. The CDR3 loop spans 16 amino acids. The chain's CDR3 is CASGTAQEPSTDTQYF. As DNA, the CDR3 is TGCGCCAGCGGGACAGCACAAGAGCCTAGCACAGATACGCAGTATTTT.

The chain joins TRBV18 to TRBJ2-2, with 12 nucleotides matching TRBD1. V trimming: 3 bases; J trimming: 7 bases; junction bases outside the gene matches: 12. The CDR3 has 18 residues. The germline gives CDR1 KGHSH, CDR2 LQKENI. CDR3 nucleotide sequence: TGTGCCAGCTCACCCGGGACAGGGGGCACCTCGGAGAGCGGGGAGCTGTTTTTT. It yields the protein CASSPGTGGTSESGELFF.

The V gene is TRBV7-2, the J gene TRBJ1-1, with D perhaps matching TRBD1 (6 bases). Germline values: CDR1 SGHTA, CDR2 FQGNSA. CDR3 length equals 14 residues. The V end was cut by 5 bases, the J end by 2 bases, with 12 bases between. The CDR3 region has the DNA TGTGCCAGCAGCCCCGGGGGGGCTAACACTGAAGCTTTCTTT. Residues: CASSPGGANTEAFF.

The chain has TRBV27 and TRBJ2-7; possible D gene TRBD1, 5 bases. The CDR3 spans 18 residues. The germline V gene encodes CDR1 MNHEY and CDR2 SMNVEV (reference sequence). V was trimmed by 2 bases and J by 0 bases, leaving 20 bases between them. CDR3 in DNA: TGTGCCAGCAGTTTAAGGGTCCAGGGTGTCGTGGACTCCTACGAGCAGTACTTC. Translation gives CASSLRVQGVVDSYEQYF.

This chain connects TRBV19 to TRBJ1-2, with 8 positions matching TRBD1. In germline, CDR1 is LNHDA, CDR2 SQIVND (reference sequence). CDR3 size: 14 residues. V shed 6 bases, J shed 8 bases, and the junction held 11 bases outside the gene matches. The CDR3 DNA reads TGTGCCAGTAGATGGACAGGGAGGGTCGGGGGCTACACCTTC. As protein: CASRWTGRVGGYTF.

CDR3 in amino acids: CASSFSNEQFF. The CDR3 coding sequence is TGTGCCAGCAGCTTCAGCAATGAGCAGTTCTTC. The rearrangement links TRBV7-9 to TRBJ2-1; no clear D gene. The germline CDR1 and CDR2 sequences are SEHNR and FQNEAQ (reference sequence). The V end lost 3 bases, the J end lost 6 bases, and 3 bases lay between the germline ends. This CDR3 has 11 amino acids.

This chain uses TRBV11-1 with TRBJ2-1; TRBD2 might be the D (5 bases). The CDR3 is 14 amino acids. V lost 5 bases and J 7 bases, leaving 15 bases between the germline ends. Germline-derived CDR1 and CDR2 are SGHAT and FQDESV (reference sequence). The DNA of the CDR3 is TGTGCCAGCAGCCACGGGTGGTCGGGGAATGAGCAGTTCTTC. It yields the protein CASSHGWSGNEQFF.

The CDR3 DNA follows: TGTGCCAGCAGCCAAACAGGGTTCCGTCCCTACGAGCAGTACTTC. Translation: CASSQTGFRPYEQYF. V usage is TRBV28 and J usage is TRBJ2-7, with D possibly TRBD1 on 6 matching bases. Germline V gene sequence: CDR1 MDHEN, CDR2 SYDVKM. V was cut by 6 bases and J by 2 bases, with 17 bases left in between. The CDR3 has 15 amino acids.

This chain links TRBV10-3 with TRBJ2-5; D is perhaps TRBD2 (6 bases). The DNA matches TRBJ2-7 better at its end, which makes the J call doubtful. This CDR3 has 12 amino acids. The germline CDR1 and CDR2 sequences are ENHRY and SYGVKD. CDR3 sequence: CAIGTGSYEQYF. The DNA for the CDR3 is TGTGCCATTGGGACTGGCTCCTACGAGCAGTACTTC.

This sequence joins TRBV10-2 and TRBJ2-3, with TRBD2 matching 8 bases. V gave up 7 bases and J gave up 6 bases; unmatched junction bases: 15. Germline loops: CDR1 WSHSY, CDR2 SAAADI. This CDR3 contains 16 residues. The CDR3 bases are TGCGCCAGCAACGGAGTGGAACGGGGGGGCAGTGATACGCAGTATTTT. Its translation: CASNGVERGGSDTQYF.

This clone has only one observation. The J gene is TRBJ2-6, the V gene TRBV5-5, with unresolved D. Germline CDR1 reads SGHKS; CDR2 reads YYEKEE (reference sequence). The CDR3 extends over 14 amino acids. Deletions cut 2 bases from V and 5 bases from J, with 8 bases between. CDR3: CASSFPVWANVLTF. For the CDR3, the DNA is TGTGCCAGCAGCTTTCCCGTCTGGGCCAACGTCCTGACTTTC.

The gene calls are TRBV19 and TRBJ1-2; D perhaps matches TRBD1 (6 bases). Germline-derived CDR1 and CDR2 are LNHDA and SQIVND (reference sequence). Deletions cut 5 bases from V and 6 bases from J, with 25 bases between. This CDR3 is built from 17 residues. CDR3: CASSLLRTAYTSNGYTF. The CDR3 DNA reads TGTGCCAGTAGTCTCCTGAGGACAGCGTATACTTCCAATGGCTACACCTTC.

CDR3 protein: CAWSPLGKAYEQYF. The CDR3, as DNA: TGTGCCTGGAGTCCACTAGGCAAAGCCTACGAGCAGTACTTC. The rearrangement links TRBV30 to TRBJ2-7; a weak D match, TRBD2 (5 bases). Germline CDR1 reads GTSNPN; CDR2 reads SVGIG (reference sequence). V gave up 2 bases and J gave up 2 bases, with 13 bases separating them. CDR3 length: 14 residues.

This chain connects TRBV6-1 to TRBJ2-7, with TRBD1 matching over 7 bases. V gave up 2 bases and J gave up 2 bases; unmatched junction bases: 6. Per germline, CDR1 MNHNS and CDR2 SASEGT. The CDR3 extends over 15 amino acids. Here the CDR3 DNA reads TGTGCCAGCAGTGAATTTTTGGACAGGACCTACGAGCAGTACTTC. Protein: CASSEFLDRTYEQYF.

V gene TRBV6-1 combines with J gene TRBJ2-1; TRBD2 matches 8 bases. The CDR3 has 14 residues. Germline-derived CDR1 and CDR2 are MNHNS and SASEGT. J gave up 8 bases and V 7 bases, and 10 bases lay outside the gene matches. CDR3 residues: CASTLFREGDEQFF. The CDR3, as DNA: TGTGCCAGCACACTATTCCGGGAGGGCGATGAGCAGTTCTTC.

This clone was detected only once. This chain joins TRBV18 and TRBJ2-3, with 8 bases matching TRBD2. The CDR3 is 15 amino acids. CDR1 and CDR2 from the germline V gene are KGHSH and LQKENI. V dropped 3 bases and J dropped 3; count of bases not matched to a gene: 5. CDR3 DNA: TGTGCCAGCTCACCCACGGGGGGGAAAACAGATACGCAGTATTTT. This sequence encodes CASSPTGGKTDTQYF.

The chain carries TRBV7-6 and TRBJ2-7; the match to TRBD1 covers 12 bases. This CDR3 contains 14 residues. J was trimmed by 2 bases and V by 5 bases; bases with no gene match: 1. Germline CDR1 reads SGHVS; CDR2 reads FNYEAQ. This CDR3 reads CASSGTGGPYEQYF. For the CDR3, the DNA is TGTGCCAGCAGCGGGACAGGGGGCCCCTACGAGCAGTACTTC.